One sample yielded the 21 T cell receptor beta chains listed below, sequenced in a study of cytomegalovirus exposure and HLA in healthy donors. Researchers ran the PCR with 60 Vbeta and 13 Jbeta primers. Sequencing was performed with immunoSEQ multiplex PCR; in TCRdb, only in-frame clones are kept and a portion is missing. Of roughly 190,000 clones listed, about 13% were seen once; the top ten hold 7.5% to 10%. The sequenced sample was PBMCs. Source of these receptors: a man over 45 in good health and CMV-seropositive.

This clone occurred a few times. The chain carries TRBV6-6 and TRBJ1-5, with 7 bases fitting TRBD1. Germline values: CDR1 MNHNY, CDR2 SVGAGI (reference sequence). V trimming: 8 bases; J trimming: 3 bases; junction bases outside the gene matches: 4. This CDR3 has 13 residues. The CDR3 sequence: CASHDRDNQPQHF. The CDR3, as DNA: TGTGCCAGCCATGACAGGGACAATCAGCCCCAGCATTTT.

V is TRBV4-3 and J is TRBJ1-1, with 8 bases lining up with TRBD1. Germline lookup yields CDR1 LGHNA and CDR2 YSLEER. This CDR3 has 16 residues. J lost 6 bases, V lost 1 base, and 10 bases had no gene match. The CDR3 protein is CASSQVGTGMRAEAFF. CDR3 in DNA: TGCGCCAGCAGCCAAGTAGGGACAGGAATGAGGGCTGAAGCTTTCTTT.

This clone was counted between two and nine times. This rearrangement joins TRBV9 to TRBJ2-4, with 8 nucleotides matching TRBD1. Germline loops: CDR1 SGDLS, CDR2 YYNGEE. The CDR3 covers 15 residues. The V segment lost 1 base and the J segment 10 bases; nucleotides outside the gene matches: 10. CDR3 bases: TGTGCCAGCAGCGTAACAGGACAGGGCGCGGGGATTCAGTACTTC. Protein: CASSVTGQGAGIQYF.

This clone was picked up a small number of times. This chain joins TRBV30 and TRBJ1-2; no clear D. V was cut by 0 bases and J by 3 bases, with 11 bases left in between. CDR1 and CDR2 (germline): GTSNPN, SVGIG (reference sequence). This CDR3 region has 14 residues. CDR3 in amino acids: CAWSVRQVDYGYTF. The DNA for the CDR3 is TGTGCCTGGAGTGTACGCCAGGTTGACTATGGCTACACCTTC. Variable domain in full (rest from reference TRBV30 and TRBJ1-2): SQTIHQWPATLVQPVGSPLSLECTVEGTSNPNLYWYRQAAGRGLQLLFYSVGIGQISSEVPQNLSASRPQDRQFILSSKKLLLSDSGFYLCAWSVRQVDYGYTFGSGTRLTVV.

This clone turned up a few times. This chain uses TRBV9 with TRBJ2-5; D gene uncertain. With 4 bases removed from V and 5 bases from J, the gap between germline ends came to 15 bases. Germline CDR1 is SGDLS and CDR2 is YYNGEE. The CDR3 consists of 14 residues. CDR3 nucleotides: TGTGCCAGCAGCATTACACCGGTCGGGGAGACCCAGTACTTC. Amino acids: CASSITPVGETQYF.

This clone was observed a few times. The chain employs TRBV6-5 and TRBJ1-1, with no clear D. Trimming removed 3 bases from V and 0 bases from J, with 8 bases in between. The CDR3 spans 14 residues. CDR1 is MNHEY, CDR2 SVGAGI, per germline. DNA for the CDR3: TGTGCCAGCAGTTATCGGGATCTGAACACTGAAGCTTTCTTT. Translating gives CASSYRDLNTEAFF.

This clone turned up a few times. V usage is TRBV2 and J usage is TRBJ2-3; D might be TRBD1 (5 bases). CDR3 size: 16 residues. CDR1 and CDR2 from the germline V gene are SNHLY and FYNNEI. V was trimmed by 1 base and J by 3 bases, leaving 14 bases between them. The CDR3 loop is CASSEEGRYRTDTQYF. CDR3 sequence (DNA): TGTGCCAGCAGTGAAGAGGGGCGGTACAGGACAGATACGCAGTATTTT. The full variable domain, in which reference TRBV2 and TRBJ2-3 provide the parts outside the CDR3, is EPEVTQTPSHQVTQMGQEVILRCVPISNHLYFYWYRQILGQKVEFLVSFYNNEISEKSEIFDDQFSVERPDGSNFTLKIRSTKLEDSAMYFCASSEEGRYRTDTQYFGPGTRLTVL.

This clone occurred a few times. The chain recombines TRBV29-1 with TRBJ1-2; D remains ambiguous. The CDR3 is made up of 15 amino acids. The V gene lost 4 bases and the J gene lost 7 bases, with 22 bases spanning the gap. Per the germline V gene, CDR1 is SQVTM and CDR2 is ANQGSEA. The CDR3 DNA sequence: TGCAGCGTTGGATTTGTAGCTGCTCCGAAAGTTGGCTACACCTTC. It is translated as CSVGFVAAPKVGYTF.

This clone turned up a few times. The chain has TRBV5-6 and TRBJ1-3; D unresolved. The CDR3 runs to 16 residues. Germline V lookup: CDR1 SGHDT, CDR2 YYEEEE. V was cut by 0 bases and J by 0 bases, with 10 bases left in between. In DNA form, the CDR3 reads TGTGCCAGCAGCTTGGGAGGGCGCCCCTCTGGAAACACCATATATTTT. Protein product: CASSLGGRPSGNTIYF.

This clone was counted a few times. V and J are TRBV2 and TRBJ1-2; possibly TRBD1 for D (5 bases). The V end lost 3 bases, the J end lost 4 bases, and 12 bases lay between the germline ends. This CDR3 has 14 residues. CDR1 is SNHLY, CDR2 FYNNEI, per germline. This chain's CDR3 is CASSEYRTTYGYTF. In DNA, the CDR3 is TGTGCCAGCAGTGAGTATAGGACAACCTATGGCTACACCTTC.

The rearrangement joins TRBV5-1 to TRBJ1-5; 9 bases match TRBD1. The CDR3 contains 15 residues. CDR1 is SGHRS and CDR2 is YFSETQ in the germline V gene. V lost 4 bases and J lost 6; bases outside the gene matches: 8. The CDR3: CASSRGTGRSQPQHF. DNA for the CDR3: TGCGCCAGCAGCCGAGGGACAGGGAGGAGTCAGCCCCAGCATTTT.

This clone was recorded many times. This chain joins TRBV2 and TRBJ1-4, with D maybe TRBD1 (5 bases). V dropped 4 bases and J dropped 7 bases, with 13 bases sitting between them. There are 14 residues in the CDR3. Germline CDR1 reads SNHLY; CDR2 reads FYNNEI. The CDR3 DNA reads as TGTGCCAGCAGTGTGGCAGGGTGGTTTGAAAAACTGTTTTTT. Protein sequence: CASSVAGWFEKLFF. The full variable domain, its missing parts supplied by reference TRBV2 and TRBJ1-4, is EPEVTQTPSHQVTQMGQEVILRCVPISNHLYFYWYRQILGQKVEFLVSFYNNEISEKSEIFDDQFSVERPDGSNFTLKIRSTKLEDSAMYFCASSVAGWFEKLFFGSGTQLSVL.

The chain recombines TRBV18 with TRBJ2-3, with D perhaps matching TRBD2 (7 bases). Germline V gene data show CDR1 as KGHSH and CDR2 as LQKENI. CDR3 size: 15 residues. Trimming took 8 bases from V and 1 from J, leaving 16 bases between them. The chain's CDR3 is CASKPGGAGTDTQYF. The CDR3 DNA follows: TGTGCCAGCAAACCTGGGGGGGCCGGCACAGATACGCAGTATTTT.

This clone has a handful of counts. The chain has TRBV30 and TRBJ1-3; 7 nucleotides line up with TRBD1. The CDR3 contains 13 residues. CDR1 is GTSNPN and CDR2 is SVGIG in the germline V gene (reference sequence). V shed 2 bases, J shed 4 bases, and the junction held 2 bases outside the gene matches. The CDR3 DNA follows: TGTGCCTGGAGTATGGGACAGGGAAACACCATATATTTT. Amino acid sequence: CAWSMGQGNTIYF.

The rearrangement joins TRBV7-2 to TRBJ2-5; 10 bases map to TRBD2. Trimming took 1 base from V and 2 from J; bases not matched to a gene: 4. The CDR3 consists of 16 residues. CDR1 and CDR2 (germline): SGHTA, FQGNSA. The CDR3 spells CASSLGQRGGQETQYF. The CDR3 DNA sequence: TGTGCCAGCAGCTTAGGACAGCGGGGGGGGCAAGAGACCCAGTACTTC.

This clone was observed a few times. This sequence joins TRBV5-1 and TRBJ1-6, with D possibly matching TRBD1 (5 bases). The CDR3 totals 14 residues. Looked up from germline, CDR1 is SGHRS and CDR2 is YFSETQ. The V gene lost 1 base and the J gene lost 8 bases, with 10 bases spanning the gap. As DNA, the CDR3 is TGCGCCAGCAGCTTGTCCCAGGGCGATTCACCCCTCCACTTT. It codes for CASSLSQGDSPLHF.

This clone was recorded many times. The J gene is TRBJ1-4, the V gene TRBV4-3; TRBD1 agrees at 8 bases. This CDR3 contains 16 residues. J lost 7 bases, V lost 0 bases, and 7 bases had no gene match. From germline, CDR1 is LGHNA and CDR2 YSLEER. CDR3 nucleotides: TGCGCCAGCAGCCAAGATTTAGGACAGGGAGCTGAAAAACTGTTTTTT. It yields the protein CASSQDLGQGAEKLFF.

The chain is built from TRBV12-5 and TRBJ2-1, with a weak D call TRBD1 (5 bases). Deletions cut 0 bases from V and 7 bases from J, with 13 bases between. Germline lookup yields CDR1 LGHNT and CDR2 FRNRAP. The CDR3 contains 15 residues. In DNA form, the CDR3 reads TGTGCTAGTGGTTTGGTGACAGTCTTGGTTAATGAGCAGTTCTTC. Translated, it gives CASGLVTVLVNEQFF.

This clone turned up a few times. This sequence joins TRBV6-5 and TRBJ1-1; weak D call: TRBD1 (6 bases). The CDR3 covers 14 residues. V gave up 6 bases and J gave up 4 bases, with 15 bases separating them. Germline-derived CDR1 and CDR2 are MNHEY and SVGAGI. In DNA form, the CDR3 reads TGTGCCAGCAGCCTAGGAGGCAGGGGCACTGAAGCTTTCTTT. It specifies CASSLGGRGTEAFF.

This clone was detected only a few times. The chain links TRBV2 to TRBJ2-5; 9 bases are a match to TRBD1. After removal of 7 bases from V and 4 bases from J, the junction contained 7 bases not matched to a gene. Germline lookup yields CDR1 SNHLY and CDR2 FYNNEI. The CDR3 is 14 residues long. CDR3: CASKGTGIRETQYF. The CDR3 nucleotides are TGTGCCAGCAAGGGGACAGGGATTCGAGAGACCCAGTACTTC.

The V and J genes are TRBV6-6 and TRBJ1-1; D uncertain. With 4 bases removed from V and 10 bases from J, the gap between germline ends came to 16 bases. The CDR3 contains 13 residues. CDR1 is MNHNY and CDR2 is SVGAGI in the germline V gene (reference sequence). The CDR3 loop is CASSSPGVAGAFF. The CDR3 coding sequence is TGTGCCAGCAGTTCCCCGGGTGTGGCGGGAGCTTTCTTT.